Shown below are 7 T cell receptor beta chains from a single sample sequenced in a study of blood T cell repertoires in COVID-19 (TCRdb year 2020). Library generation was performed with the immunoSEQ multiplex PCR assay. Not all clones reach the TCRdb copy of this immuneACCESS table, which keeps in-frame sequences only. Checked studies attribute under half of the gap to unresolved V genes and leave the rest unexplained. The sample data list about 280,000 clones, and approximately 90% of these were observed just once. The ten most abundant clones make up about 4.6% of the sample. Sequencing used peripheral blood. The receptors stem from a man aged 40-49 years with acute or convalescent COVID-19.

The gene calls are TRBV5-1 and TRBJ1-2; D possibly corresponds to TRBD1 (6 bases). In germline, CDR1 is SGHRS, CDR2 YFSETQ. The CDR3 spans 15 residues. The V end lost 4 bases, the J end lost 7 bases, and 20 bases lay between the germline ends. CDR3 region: CASSGDTFGSIGYTF. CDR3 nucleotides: TGCGCCAGCAGCGGGGACACGTTTGGCTCTATTGGCTACACCTTC.

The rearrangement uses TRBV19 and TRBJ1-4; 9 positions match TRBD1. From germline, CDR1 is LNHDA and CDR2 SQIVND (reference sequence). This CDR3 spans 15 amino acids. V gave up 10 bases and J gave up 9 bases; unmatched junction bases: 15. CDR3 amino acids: CATASPGQGGQKLFF. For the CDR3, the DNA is TGTGCCACTGCCTCACCGGGACAGGGAGGGCAAAAACTGTTTTTT. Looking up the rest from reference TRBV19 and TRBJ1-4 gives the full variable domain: DGGITQSPKYLFRKEGQNVTLSCEQNLNHDAMYWYRQDPGQGLRLIYYSQIVNDFQKGDIAEGYSVSREKKESFPLTVTSAQKNPTAFYLCATASPGQGGQKLFFGSGTQLSVL.

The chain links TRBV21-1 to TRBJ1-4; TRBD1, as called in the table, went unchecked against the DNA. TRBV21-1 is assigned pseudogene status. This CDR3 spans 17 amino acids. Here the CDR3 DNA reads TGTGCCAGCACACGGAGAGGGGGAGCCGCAACTAATGAAAAACTGTTTTTT. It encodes CASTRRGGAATNEKLFF.

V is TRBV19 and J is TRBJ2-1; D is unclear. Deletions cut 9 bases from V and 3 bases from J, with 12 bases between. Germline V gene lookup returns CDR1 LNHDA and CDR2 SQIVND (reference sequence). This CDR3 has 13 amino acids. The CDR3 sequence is CASAFTGYNEQFF. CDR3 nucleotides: TGTGCCAGCGCCTTCACTGGCTACAATGAGCAGTTCTTC. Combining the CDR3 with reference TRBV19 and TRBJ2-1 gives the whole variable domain DGGITQSPKYLFRKEGQNVTLSCEQNLNHDAMYWYRQDPGQGLRLIYYSQIVNDFQKGDIAEGYSVSREKKESFPLTVTSAQKNPTAFYLCASAFTGYNEQFFGPGTRLTVL.

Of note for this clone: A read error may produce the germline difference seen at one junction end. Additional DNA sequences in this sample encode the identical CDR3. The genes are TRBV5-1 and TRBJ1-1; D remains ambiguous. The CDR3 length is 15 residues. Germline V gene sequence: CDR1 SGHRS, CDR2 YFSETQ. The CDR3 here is CASSLGERVNTEAFF. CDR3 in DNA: TGCGCCAGCAGCTTGGGGGAGAGGGTGAACACCGAAGCTTTCTTT.

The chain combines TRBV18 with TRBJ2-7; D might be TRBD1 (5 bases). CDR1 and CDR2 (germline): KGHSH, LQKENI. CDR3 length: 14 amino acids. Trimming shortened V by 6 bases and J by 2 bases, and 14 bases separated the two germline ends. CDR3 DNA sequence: TGTGCCAGCTCCCACGACACAGGAGCCTACGAGCAGTACTTC. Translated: CASSHDTGAYEQYF. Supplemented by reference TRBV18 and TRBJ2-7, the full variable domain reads NAGVMQNPRHLVRRRGQEARLRCSPMKGHSHVYWYRQLPEEGLKFMVYLQKENIIDESGMPKERFSAEFPKEGPSILRIQQVVRGDSAAYFCASSHDTGAYEQYFGPGTRLTVT.

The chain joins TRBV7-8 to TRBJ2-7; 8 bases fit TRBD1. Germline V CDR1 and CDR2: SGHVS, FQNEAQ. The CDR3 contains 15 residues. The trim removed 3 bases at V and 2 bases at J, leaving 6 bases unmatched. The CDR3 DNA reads TGTGCCAGCAGCTTCGGACAGGGTGGGGCCTACGAGCAGTACTTC. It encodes CASSFGQGGAYEQYF.